What follows are 24 T cell receptor beta chains derived from one specimen sequenced in a study of blood T cell repertoires in COVID-19. Sequenced by immunoSEQ multiplex PCR; TCRdb stores in-frame clones only, minus some. The sample yields 250,000 or so clones, 83% seen once. The specimen was peripheral blood. The receptors come from a human donor in a cohort sampled during active COVID-19.

A few counts support this clone. A read error may produce the germline difference seen at one junction end. The rearrangement joins TRBV7-7 to TRBJ2-5; possible D gene TRBD2, 6 bases. This CDR3 has 14 amino acids. Germline V gene data show CDR1 as SSHAT and CDR2 as FNYEAQ (reference sequence). CDR3 DNA sequence: TGTGCTAGCAGCTTAGACGGGGGCCAAGAGACCCAGTACTTC. This codes for CASSLDGGQETQYF.

The chain carries TRBV28 and TRBJ2-5; tentative D call: TRBD1 (6 bases). V gave up 6 bases and J gave up 5 bases, with 19 bases separating them. The CDR3 loop spans 15 amino acids. Germline loops: CDR1 MDHEN, CDR2 SYDVKM. The CDR3 coding sequence is TGTGCCAGCAGGTTCCGGACAGACCTTTCGGAGACCCAGTACTTC. This translates into CASRFRTDLSETQYF.

The chain recombines TRBV5-4 with TRBJ2-5; 10 bases line up with TRBD2. The germline V gene has CDR1 SGHNT and CDR2 YYREEE (reference sequence). Trimming removed 0 bases from V and 5 bases from J; junction bases left unmatched: 10. The CDR3 is 17 amino acids. The chain's CDR3 is CASSLGASGRGRETQYF. CDR3 in DNA: TGTGCCAGCAGCTTGGGTGCTAGCGGGAGAGGTCGGGAGACCCAGTACTTC.

The V call is TRBV2, the J call TRBJ2-2; the D gene is possibly TRBD2 (5 bases). CDR3 length equals 13 residues. Germline CDR1 and CDR2: SNHLY and FYNNEI. V was cut by 6 bases and J by 6 bases, with 11 bases left in between. CDR3 region: CASREQEAGELFF. CDR3 sequence (DNA): TGTGCCAGCAGGGAGCAGGAGGCCGGGGAGCTGTTTTTT.

This clone was observed a few times. The chain combines TRBV29-1 with TRBJ2-3, with D unclear. The ends were cut back, 1 base at V and 2 bases at J, with 10 bases in the middle. The CDR3 covers 14 residues. Germline lookup yields CDR1 SQVTM and CDR2 ANQGSEA. The chain's CDR3 is CSVEAGGITDTQYF. The CDR3 DNA reads TGCAGCGTTGAAGCCGGCGGCATCACAGATACGCAGTATTTT.

The V and J genes are TRBV5-1 and TRBJ2-1; weak D call: TRBD2 (6 bases). Germline V CDR1 and CDR2: SGHRS, YFSETQ. V was pared by 2 bases and J by 5 bases, with 14 bases between. The CDR3 length is 15 residues. The CDR3 is CASSFNTGGDNEQFF. Here the CDR3 DNA reads TGCGCCAGCAGCTTCAACACCGGAGGGGACAATGAGCAGTTCTTC. Complete variable domain (other parts from reference TRBV5-1 and TRBJ2-1): KAGVTQTPRYLIKTRGQQVTLSCSPISGHRSVSWYQQTPGQGLQFLFEYFSETQRNKGNFPGRFSGRQFSNSRSEMNVSTLELGDSALYLCASSFNTGGDNEQFFGPGTRLTVL.

This clone has only a few counts. V and J are TRBV27 and TRBJ2-7, with 10 positions matching TRBD2. The CDR3 has 16 amino acids. The V gene's germline CDR1 is MNHEY and CDR2 SMNVEV (reference sequence). After removal of 6 bases from V and 3 bases from J, the junction contained 11 bases not matched to a gene. The chain's CDR3 is CASSLEASSGGYEQYF. CDR3 nucleotide sequence: TGTGCCAGCAGCCTCGAAGCGTCTAGCGGGGGCTACGAGCAGTACTTC.

The V gene is TRBV19, the J gene TRBJ2-5, with 9 nucleotides matching TRBD2. The CDR3 spans 16 residues. Germline V gene sequence: CDR1 LNHDA, CDR2 SQIVND (reference sequence). The V gene end was trimmed by 4 bases and the J gene end by 4 bases; junction bases not matched to a gene: 10. This chain's CDR3 is CASSNLWSTSGETQYF. CDR3 nucleotide sequence: TGTGCCAGTAGTAACTTATGGTCGACTAGCGGAGAGACCCAGTACTTC.

The table lists this clone with many counts. In the same sample, other DNA sequences code for this CDR3. The V gene is TRBV9, the J gene TRBJ1-2; D is unclear. The CDR3 runs 14 residues. CDR1 and CDR2 (germline): SGDLS, YYNGEE. The V and J ends lost 0 bases and 2 bases respectively, with 8 bases between them. The CDR3 loop is CASSVGAGNYGYTF. In DNA, the CDR3 is TGTGCCAGCAGCGTAGGCGCAGGAAACTATGGCTACACCTTC.

The V and J genes are TRBV14 and TRBJ1-4; TRBD1 agrees at 8 bases. Losses at the gene ends were 3 bases for V and 5 bases for J; bases not matched to a gene: 8. The length of the CDR3 is 16 residues. The germline V gene has CDR1 SGHDN and CDR2 FVKESK. The CDR3 loop is CASSHYGQGGNEKLFF. CDR3 bases: TGTGCCAGCAGCCATTACGGACAGGGAGGAAATGAAAAACTGTTTTTT.

The V and J genes are TRBV12-3 or TRBV12-4 and TRBJ2-7; weak D call: TRBD2 (6 bases). The CDR3 runs 13 residues. Deletions cut 7 bases from V and 6 bases from J, with 16 bases between. CDR3 coding DNA: TGTGCCAGCAAACCCTGGGCCGGGGGCGAGCAGTACTTC. It encodes CASKPWAGGEQYF.

This chain uses TRBV11-2 with TRBJ2-1, with 9 bases fitting TRBD2. The CDR3 has 14 residues. V gave up 8 bases and J gave up 1 base; unmatched junction bases: 3. Germline lookup yields CDR1 SGHAT and CDR2 FQNNGV. CDR3 in DNA: TGTGCCAGCCGGCTAGCGGGATCCTACAATGAGCAGTTCTTC. Its translation is CASRLAGSYNEQFF.

CDR3 DNA sequence: TGTGCCATCAGTGAGTTTCCCCGGACAGGGGAAAACCCTGAAGCTTTCTTT. Translating gives CAISEFPRTGENPEAFF. The chain recombines TRBV10-3 with TRBJ1-1; 9 positions match TRBD1. J lost 6 bases, V lost 1 base, and 12 bases had no gene match. Germline lookup yields CDR1 ENHRY and CDR2 SYGVKD. This CDR3 has 17 amino acids.

The chain couples TRBV18 to TRBJ2-1, with 7 positions matching TRBD2. This CDR3 contains 14 residues. Trimming at V came to 3 bases and at J to 8 bases, leaving 7 bases not matched to a gene. CDR1 KGHSH and CDR2 LQKENI come from the germline V gene. The CDR3: CASSPPASGHEQFF. CDR3 nucleotides: TGTGCCAGCTCACCCCCGGCTAGCGGCCATGAGCAGTTCTTC.

This sequence joins TRBV4-1 and TRBJ1-4, with a weak D call TRBD1 (6 bases). Per the germline V gene, CDR1 is MGHRA and CDR2 is YSYEKL. V was cut by 3 bases and J by 7 bases, with 9 bases left in between. The CDR3 has 13 amino acids. CDR3 bases: TGCGCCAGCAGCCAGGGGGCTGTTGAAAAACTGTTTTTT. It translates to CASSQGAVEKLFF.

This clone was seen a few times. This sequence joins TRBV10-3 and TRBJ1-3, with D possibly matching TRBD1 (5 bases). The V gene's germline CDR1 is ENHRY and CDR2 SYGVKD. Trimming removed 8 bases from V and 3 bases from J, with 8 bases in between. CDR3 length: 12 amino acids. This CDR3 is CAIAGNGNTIYF. As DNA, the CDR3 is TGTGCCATCGCAGGGAATGGAAACACCATATATTTT.

The chain employs TRBV5-1 and TRBJ2-7; D unclear. V gave up 2 bases and J gave up 3 bases, with 12 bases separating them. There are 14 residues in the CDR3. Per the germline V gene, CDR1 is SGHRS and CDR2 is YFSETQ. The CDR3 here is CASSFQSDGYEQYF. Written as DNA, the CDR3 is TGCGCCAGCAGCTTCCAGTCTGATGGCTACGAGCAGTACTTC.

This chain connects TRBV2 to TRBJ2-1; 8 nucleotides agree with TRBD2. Germline loops: CDR1 SNHLY, CDR2 FYNNEI. The junction had 4 bases not matched to a gene; V was cut back by 3 bases and J by 3 bases. The CDR3 is made up of 15 amino acids. The CDR3 DNA follows: TGTGCCAGCAGTGACAGGCGGGGGGTCTACAATGAGCAGTTCTTC. As protein: CASSDRRGVYNEQFF.

The rearrangement joins TRBV20-1 to TRBJ2-1; 11 nucleotides match TRBD2. This CDR3 spans 14 amino acids. The germline V gene encodes CDR1 DFQATT and CDR2 SNEGSKA (reference sequence). Trimming took 3 bases from V and 4 from J; bases not matched to a gene: 2. The CDR3 nucleotides are TGCAGTGCTAGTCTAGCGGGAGGTTACAATGAGCAGTTCTTC. Residues: CSASLAGGYNEQFF.

The rearrangement joins TRBV27 to TRBJ2-7, with D possibly TRBD2 on 6 matching bases. V lost 7 bases and J 5 bases, leaving 15 bases between the germline ends. CDR3 length: 13 amino acids. The germline V gene has CDR1 MNHEY and CDR2 SMNVEV (reference sequence). The CDR3 nucleotides are TGTGCCAGCATTGGTAGGACTACAAACGAGCAGTACTTC. Translating gives CASIGRTTNEQYF.

V usage is TRBV3-1 (or the pseudogene TRBV3-2) and J usage is TRBJ1-4; D is unresolved. The CDR3 contains 13 residues. CDR1 is LGHDT, CDR2 YNNKEL, per germline (reference sequence). With 6 bases removed from V and 8 bases from J, the gap between germline ends came to 13 bases. The CDR3 spells CASSPRSREKLFF. CDR3 coding DNA: TGTGCCAGCAGTCCCCGGTCACGGGAAAAACTGTTTTTT.

CDR3 in DNA: TGCGCCAGCGGCACGGCGGGAGGGAACACCGGGGAGCTGTTTTTT. Encoded protein: CASGTAGGNTGELFF. The chain is built from TRBV5-1 and TRBJ2-2; 8 positions agree with TRBD2. Trimming removed 7 bases from V and 1 base from J; junction bases left unmatched: 6. The germline V gene has CDR1 SGHRS and CDR2 YFSETQ. The CDR3 has 15 amino acids.

The sample holds one count of this clone. The chain joins TRBV29-1 to TRBJ2-7, with TRBD2 matching 11 bases. Looked up from germline, CDR1 is SQVTM and CDR2 is ANQGSEA. The trim removed 7 bases at V and 8 bases at J, leaving 10 bases unmatched. CDR3 length: 13 residues. The CDR3 bases are TGCAGCGCCCAGACTAGCGGGGTCTCAAAGCAGTACTTC. As protein: CSAQTSGVSKQYF.

The V call is TRBV18, the J call TRBJ1-1; a weak D match, TRBD1 (6 bases). The CDR3 loop spans 17 amino acids. Germline-derived CDR1 and CDR2 are KGHSH and LQKENI. V lost 1 base and J lost 1, with 16 bases in between. CDR3 DNA: TGTGCCAGCTCACCACGGGGGGGCGCAGGACGGAACACTGAAGCTTTCTTT. Its translation: CASSPRGGAGRNTEAFF.